This T cell receptor beta chain was recorded in a study of technical replicates of blood from several donors. In germline, CDR1 is MNHEY, CDR2 SMNVEV (reference sequence). This CDR3 comprises 15 residues. V lost 4 bases and J lost 4, with 14 bases in between. The protocol was immunoSEQ multiplex PCR, while the TCRdb copy is restricted to in-frame clones and leaves out a portion. Here the sample spans about 68,000 clones, less than 98% being singletons. J is TRBJ2-1 and V is TRBV27, with D possibly being TRBD2 (7 bases). This sequence was found in a human donor in good health. Sequences were obtained from T cells isolated from PBMCs. CDR3 sequence reads: CASSSWGREYNEQFF. CDR3 DNA: TGTGCCAGCAGTTCTTGGGGGCGGGAGTACAATGAGCAGTTCTTC.